These 13 T cell receptor beta chains were all obtained from the same sample, sequenced in a study of T cells in Graves' hyperthyroidism and ophthalmopathy. RNA transcripts gave rise to amplified TCR beta CDR3 regions. First-round RT-PCR targeting the TCR CDR3 was performed with the HTBI primer set. TCRdb analysed the multiplex PCR reads with MiXCR anew, one entry per CDR3 protein. Altogether 150,000 to 200,000 distinct CDR3 sequences are present, roughly 10% being singletons, with the ten largest covering approximately 24%. The sample consisted of blood. The receptors were gathered from a woman aged 18-29 years with Graves' hyperthyroidism that later progressed to Graves' ophthalmopathy.

This clonotype was recorded a few times. V usage is TRBV5-5 and J usage is TRBJ2-7; 9 bases are shared with TRBD2. The trim removed 2 bases at V and 0 bases at J, leaving 6 bases unmatched. The CDR3 is 16 amino acids. The V gene's germline CDR1 is SGHKS and CDR2 YYEKEE (reference sequence). The CDR3 coding sequence is TGTGCCAGCAGCTTAGCGGGAGGTACCAGCTCCTACGAGCAGTACTTC. Translating gives CASSLAGGTSSYEQYF.

In regard to this clonotype: It may be a read error: a sequence one base away is much more abundant. The V call is TRBV27, the J call TRBJ2-2; D gene unclear. Germline V gene lookup returns CDR1 MNHEY and CDR2 SMNVEV (reference sequence). The CDR3 covers 15 residues. V lost 4 bases and J 4 bases, leaving 13 bases between the germline ends. The CDR3 nucleotides are TGTGCCAGCAGTTCTCCTCCGATCCTCACCGGGGAGCTGTTTTTT. Its protein is CASSSPPILTGELFF.

This clonotype has at least ten counts. The V and J genes are TRBV12-3 or TRBV12-4 and TRBJ1-2; D not resolved. V was pared by 4 bases and J by 5 bases, with 14 bases between. The CDR3 is 14 amino acids. In DNA, the CDR3 is TGTGCCAGCAGTTCCACCCACGGGAGTTATGGCTACACCTTC. It is translated as CASSSTHGSYGYTF.

This clonotype showed up many times. The rearrangement links TRBV6-1 to TRBJ2-7; D possibly corresponds to TRBD1 (7 bases). The CDR3 covers 15 residues. Per the germline V gene, CDR1 is MNHNS and CDR2 is SASEGT. V was trimmed by 5 bases and J by 2 bases, leaving 16 bases between them. CDR3 nucleotides: TGTGCCAGCAGTTACGGGGCAGGGGGGCCCTACGAGCAGTACTTC. Translating it yields CASSYGAGGPYEQYF.

This clonotype was seen many times. The CDR3: CSVLTGEGYGYTF. The DNA of the CDR3 is TGCAGCGTCCTGACAGGCGAGGGCTATGGCTACACCTTC. V is TRBV29-1 and J is TRBJ1-2, with TRBD1 as a possible D gene (6 bases). The CDR3 length is 13 residues. Germline V lookup: CDR1 SQVTM, CDR2 ANQGSEA. V gave up 6 bases and J gave up 4 bases, with 15 bases separating them.

The sample holds many counts of this clonotype. The chain uses TRBV7-9 and TRBJ1-1; possibly TRBD1 for D (6 bases). The CDR3 has 12 amino acids. V was clipped by 2 bases and J by 8 bases, with 9 bases between them. Germline V gene data show CDR1 as SEHNR and CDR2 as FQNEAQ (reference sequence). CDR3 coding DNA: TGTGCCAGCAGCTTAATCGGGACAGAAGCTTTCTTT. Translated: CASSLIGTEAFF.

V is TRBV6-1 and J is TRBJ2-3, with D maybe TRBD1 (8 bases). Germline V gene sequence: CDR1 MNHNS, CDR2 SASEGT. V gave up 4 bases and J gave up 6 bases, with 17 bases separating them. The CDR3 sequence is 15 residues long. For the CDR3, the DNA is TGTGCCAGCAGTGGAGGACAGGGAGGGAAGGATACGCAGTATTTT. The encoded protein is CASSGGQGGKDTQYF.

This clonotype was counted at least ten times. The CDR3 bases are TGTGCCAGCAGTTACTCGAGGCTTAGAGTCGTCCCATACGAGCAGTACTTC. It specifies CASSYSRLRVVPYEQYF. The genes are TRBV6-2 or TRBV6-3 and TRBJ2-7; unclear D gene. The germline V and J ends were trimmed by 0 bases and 4 bases, with 19 bases remaining between them. Germline CDR1 MNHEY, CDR2 SVGEGT. CDR3 length: 17 residues.

There are many counts of this clonotype. The rearrangement joins TRBV13 to TRBJ1-5, with D possibly TRBD1 on 6 matching bases. The CDR3 totals 14 residues. V was trimmed by 3 bases and J by 6 bases, leaving 12 bases between them. CDR1 is PRHDT, CDR2 FYEKMQ, per germline (reference sequence). The CDR3 protein is CASSLGQGRQPQHF. CDR3 in DNA: TGTGCCAGCAGCTTGGGGCAGGGGCGTCAGCCCCAGCATTTT.

Points on this clonotype: A much larger clone differs by one base, so this may be a read error. The rearrangement links TRBV29-1 to TRBJ1-2; D is undetermined. CDR3 length equals 12 residues. CDR1 and CDR2 from the germline V gene are SQVTM and ANQGSEA. The CDR3 loop reads CSAERSFQGYIF. The DNA of the CDR3 is TGCAGCGCCGAAAGATCGTTTCAAGGCTACATCTTC.

J is TRBJ1-2 and V is TRBV19; TRBD1 might be the D (5 bases). V lost 10 bases and J lost 2, with 17 bases in between. This CDR3 region has 14 residues. The germline V gene has CDR1 LNHDA and CDR2 SQIVND (reference sequence). In DNA form, the CDR3 reads TGTGCCATCTTGAGGCCAGGGCCGAACTATGGCTACACCTTC. Encoded protein: CAILRPGPNYGYTF.

There are many counts of this clonotype. This sequence joins TRBV3-1 and TRBJ2-1, with 11 nucleotides matching TRBD1. V was pared by 1 base and J by 7 bases, with 21 bases of the junction left unmatched. There are 21 residues in the CDR3. Germline V gene lookup returns CDR1 LGHDT and CDR2 YNNKEL (reference sequence). The CDR3 region is CASSQVVGIGTGGRSANEQFF. The CDR3 DNA reads as TGTGCCAGCAGCCAAGTTGTAGGCATCGGGACAGGGGGTAGGAGTGCGAATGAGCAGTTCTTC.

CDR3 sequence (DNA): TGTGCCAGCAGTTATGTAGGCACCGGGGAGCTGTTTTTT. Translated: CASSYVGTGELFF. The chain has TRBV12-3 or TRBV12-4 and TRBJ2-2, with D hard to call. This CDR3 region has 13 residues. Trimming cost V 4 bases and J 4 bases, with 7 bases left between them.